This T cell receptor (beta chain) appears in the sequencing data of a study of T cells in tuberculosis. Study information: CD1B tetramers identified T cells specific for mycobacterial lipid GMM.

The CDR3 runs to 15 residues. The germline V gene encodes CDR1 SGHTA and CDR2 FQGNSA. V lost 5 bases and J lost 10; bases outside the gene matches: 11. No alpha-beta pairing information exists for these sequences. Sequenced by immunoSEQ multiplex PCR; TCRdb stores in-frame clones only, minus some. The sample contains about 88,000 clones, about nine tenths of which appear only once. After thawing and overnight rest, PBMC were stained with GMM-loaded CD1B tetramer, viability dye and anti-CD3 for sorting. The CD1B tetramers carried C32 glucose monomycolate purified from Rhodococcus equi. Each donor contributed roughly 100,000 sorted tetramer-negative cells. Overall study findings and caveats: The stringent gate may have excluded weak CD1B-GMM tetramer binders.

The chain uses TRBV7-2 and TRBJ2-1; 10 bases map to TRBD2. Material: CD1b-GMM tetramer-negative cells sorted from PBMCs. The source of this sequence is an adult woman with latent tuberculosis. The CDR3 here is CASSPSGGRGREQFF. CDR3 sequence (DNA): TGTGCCAGCAGCCCTAGCGGGGGACGTGGGAGGGAGCAGTTCTTC.